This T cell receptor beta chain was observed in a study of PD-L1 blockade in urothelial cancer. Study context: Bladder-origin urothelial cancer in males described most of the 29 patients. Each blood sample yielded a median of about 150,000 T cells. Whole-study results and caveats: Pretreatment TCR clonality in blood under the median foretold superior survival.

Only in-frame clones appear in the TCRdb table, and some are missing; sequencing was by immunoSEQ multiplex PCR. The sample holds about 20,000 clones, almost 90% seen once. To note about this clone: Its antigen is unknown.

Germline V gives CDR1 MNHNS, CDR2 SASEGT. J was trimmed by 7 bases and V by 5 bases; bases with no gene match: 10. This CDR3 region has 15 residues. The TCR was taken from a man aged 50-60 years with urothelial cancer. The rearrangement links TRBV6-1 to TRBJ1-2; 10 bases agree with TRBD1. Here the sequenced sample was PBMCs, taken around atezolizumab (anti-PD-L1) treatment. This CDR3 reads CASSNGQGVTLGYTF. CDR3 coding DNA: TGTGCCAGCAGTAACGGACAGGGGGTTACGCTTGGCTACACCTTC.